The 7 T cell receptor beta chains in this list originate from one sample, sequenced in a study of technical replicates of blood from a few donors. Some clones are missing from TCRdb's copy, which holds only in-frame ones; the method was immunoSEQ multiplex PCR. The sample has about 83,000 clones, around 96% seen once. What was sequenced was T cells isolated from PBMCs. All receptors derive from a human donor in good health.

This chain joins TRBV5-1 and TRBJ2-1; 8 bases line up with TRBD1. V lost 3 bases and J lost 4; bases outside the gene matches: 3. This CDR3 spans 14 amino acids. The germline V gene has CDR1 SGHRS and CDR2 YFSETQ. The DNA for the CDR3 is TGCGCCAGCAGCTCGGGACAGGCATACAATGAGCAGTTCTTC. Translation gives CASSSGQAYNEQFF.

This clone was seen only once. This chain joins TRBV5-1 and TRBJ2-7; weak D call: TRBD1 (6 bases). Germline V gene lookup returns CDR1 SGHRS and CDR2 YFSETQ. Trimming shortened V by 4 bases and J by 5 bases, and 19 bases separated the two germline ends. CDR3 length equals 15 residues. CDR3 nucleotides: TGCGCCAGCAGCCCGGGTATACAGGGAGCGGACGAGCAGTACTTC. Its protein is CASSPGIQGADEQYF.

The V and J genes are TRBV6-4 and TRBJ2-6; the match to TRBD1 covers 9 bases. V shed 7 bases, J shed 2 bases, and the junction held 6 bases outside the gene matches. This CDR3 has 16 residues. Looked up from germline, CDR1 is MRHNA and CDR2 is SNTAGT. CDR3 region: CASTPGQGTGANVLTF. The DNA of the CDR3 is TGTGCCAGCACTCCGGGACAGGGAACTGGGGCCAACGTCCTGACTTTC.

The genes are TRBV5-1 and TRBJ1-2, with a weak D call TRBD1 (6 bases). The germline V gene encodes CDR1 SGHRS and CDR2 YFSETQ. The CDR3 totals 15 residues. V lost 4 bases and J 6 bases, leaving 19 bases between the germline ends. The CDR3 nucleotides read TGCGCCAGCAGCCCAAATTCCGGGACAAGGAATGGCTACACCTTC. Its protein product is CASSPNSGTRNGYTF.

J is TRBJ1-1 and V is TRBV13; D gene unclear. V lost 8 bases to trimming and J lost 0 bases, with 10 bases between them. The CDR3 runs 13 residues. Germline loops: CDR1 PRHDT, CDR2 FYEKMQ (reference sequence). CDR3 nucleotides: TGTGCCAGCTCTCCAGGAATGAACACTGAAGCTTTCTTT. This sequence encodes CASSPGMNTEAFF.

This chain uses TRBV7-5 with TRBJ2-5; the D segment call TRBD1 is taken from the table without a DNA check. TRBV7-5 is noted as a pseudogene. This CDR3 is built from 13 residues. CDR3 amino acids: CVRSSRVVKTQYF. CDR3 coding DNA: TGTGTCAGAAGCTCCAGGGTTGTGAAGACCCAGTACTTC.

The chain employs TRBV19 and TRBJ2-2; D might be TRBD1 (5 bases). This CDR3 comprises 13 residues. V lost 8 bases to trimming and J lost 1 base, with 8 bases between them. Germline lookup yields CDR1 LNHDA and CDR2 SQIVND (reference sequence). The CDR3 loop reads CASLTENTGELFF. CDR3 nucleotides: TGTGCCAGTCTGACAGAGAACACCGGGGAGCTGTTTTTT.